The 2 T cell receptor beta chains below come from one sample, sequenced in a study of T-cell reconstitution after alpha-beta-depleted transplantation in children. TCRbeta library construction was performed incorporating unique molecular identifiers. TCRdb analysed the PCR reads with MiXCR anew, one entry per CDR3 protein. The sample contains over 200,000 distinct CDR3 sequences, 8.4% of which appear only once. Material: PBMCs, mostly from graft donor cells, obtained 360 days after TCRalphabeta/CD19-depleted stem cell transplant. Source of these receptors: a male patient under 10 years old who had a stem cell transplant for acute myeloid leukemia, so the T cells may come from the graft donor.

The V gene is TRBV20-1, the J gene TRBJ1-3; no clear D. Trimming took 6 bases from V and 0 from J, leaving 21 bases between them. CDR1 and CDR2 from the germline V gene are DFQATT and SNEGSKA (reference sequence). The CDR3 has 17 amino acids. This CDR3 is CSADDSLDPLSGNTIYF. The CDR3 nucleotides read TGCAGTGCCGACGACTCCCTGGACCCTCTCTCTGGAAACACCATATATTTT.

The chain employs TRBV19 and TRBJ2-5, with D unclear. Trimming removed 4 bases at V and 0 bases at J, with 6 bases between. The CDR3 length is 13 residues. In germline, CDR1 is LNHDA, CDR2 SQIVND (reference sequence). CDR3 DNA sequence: TGTGCCAGTAGTACCACGTACCAAGAGACCCAGTACTTC. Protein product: CASSTTYQETQYF.